This TCR beta chain emerged from a study of T cell responses to AZD1222 COVID-19 vaccine. This table comes from immunoSEQ multiplex PCR, and its TCRdb copy is limited to in-frame clones, with some not included. The sample lists around 130,000 clones; around 90% were seen once. The CDR3 is 13 residues long. Trimming left V 6 bases short and J 0 bases short, with 8 bases between. The sequences come from peripheral blood, collected on day 0 of AZD1222 vaccination. J is TRBJ1-1 and V is TRBV12-3 or TRBV12-4; no clear D gene. This receptor was taken from an adult in good health. The CDR3 loop is CASSPRLNTEAFF. The CDR3 region has the DNA TGTGCCAGCAGCCCCCGCCTGAACACTGAAGCTTTCTTT.